This T cell receptor (beta chain) was obtained from a study of graft-versus-host responses after intestinal transplantation. Across the whole study: Recipients uniformly received anti-thymocyte globulin induction, followed by tacrolimus and steroids for approximately 3 years. General study findings and limits: There were GvH clones found in recipient marrow, and some of them appeared first in ileum or blood. The study found high graft-versus-host to host-versus-graft clonal ratios in allografts of patients with graft-donor T cell macrochimerism. An association linked early post-transplant HvG declines with peak circulating GvH clone levels.

CDR3 length equals 17 residues. In germline, CDR1 is SEHNR, CDR2 FQNEAQ (reference sequence). Trimming at V came to 1 base and at J to 5 bases, leaving 9 bases not matched to a gene. Libraries were prepared by immunoSEQ multiplex PCR; TCRdb keeps only in-frame clonotypes and omits some of them. The sample consists of about 81,000 clones, 85% to 90% of them appearing once. Turning to this clone: The antigen remains undetermined.

This TCR came from a human donor who received an intestinal transplant. The chain links TRBV7-9 to TRBJ1-3; 9 bases match TRBD1. The input for sequencing was unstimulated CD4+ T cells sorted from spleen or lymph node cells, taken before intestinal transplant. The CDR3 nucleotides are TGTGCCAGCAGCTTAGGAGGCCGGACAGGGGAGAGAAACACCATATATTTT. This codes for CASSLGGRTGERNTIYF. Full variable domain (outside the CDR3, taken from reference TRBV7-9 and TRBJ1-3): DTGVSQNPRHKITKRGQNVTFRCDPISEHNRLYWYRQTLGQGPEFLTYFQNEAQLEKSRLLSDRFSAERPKGSFSTLEIQRTEQGDSAMYLCASSLGGRTGERNTIYFGEGSWLTVV.